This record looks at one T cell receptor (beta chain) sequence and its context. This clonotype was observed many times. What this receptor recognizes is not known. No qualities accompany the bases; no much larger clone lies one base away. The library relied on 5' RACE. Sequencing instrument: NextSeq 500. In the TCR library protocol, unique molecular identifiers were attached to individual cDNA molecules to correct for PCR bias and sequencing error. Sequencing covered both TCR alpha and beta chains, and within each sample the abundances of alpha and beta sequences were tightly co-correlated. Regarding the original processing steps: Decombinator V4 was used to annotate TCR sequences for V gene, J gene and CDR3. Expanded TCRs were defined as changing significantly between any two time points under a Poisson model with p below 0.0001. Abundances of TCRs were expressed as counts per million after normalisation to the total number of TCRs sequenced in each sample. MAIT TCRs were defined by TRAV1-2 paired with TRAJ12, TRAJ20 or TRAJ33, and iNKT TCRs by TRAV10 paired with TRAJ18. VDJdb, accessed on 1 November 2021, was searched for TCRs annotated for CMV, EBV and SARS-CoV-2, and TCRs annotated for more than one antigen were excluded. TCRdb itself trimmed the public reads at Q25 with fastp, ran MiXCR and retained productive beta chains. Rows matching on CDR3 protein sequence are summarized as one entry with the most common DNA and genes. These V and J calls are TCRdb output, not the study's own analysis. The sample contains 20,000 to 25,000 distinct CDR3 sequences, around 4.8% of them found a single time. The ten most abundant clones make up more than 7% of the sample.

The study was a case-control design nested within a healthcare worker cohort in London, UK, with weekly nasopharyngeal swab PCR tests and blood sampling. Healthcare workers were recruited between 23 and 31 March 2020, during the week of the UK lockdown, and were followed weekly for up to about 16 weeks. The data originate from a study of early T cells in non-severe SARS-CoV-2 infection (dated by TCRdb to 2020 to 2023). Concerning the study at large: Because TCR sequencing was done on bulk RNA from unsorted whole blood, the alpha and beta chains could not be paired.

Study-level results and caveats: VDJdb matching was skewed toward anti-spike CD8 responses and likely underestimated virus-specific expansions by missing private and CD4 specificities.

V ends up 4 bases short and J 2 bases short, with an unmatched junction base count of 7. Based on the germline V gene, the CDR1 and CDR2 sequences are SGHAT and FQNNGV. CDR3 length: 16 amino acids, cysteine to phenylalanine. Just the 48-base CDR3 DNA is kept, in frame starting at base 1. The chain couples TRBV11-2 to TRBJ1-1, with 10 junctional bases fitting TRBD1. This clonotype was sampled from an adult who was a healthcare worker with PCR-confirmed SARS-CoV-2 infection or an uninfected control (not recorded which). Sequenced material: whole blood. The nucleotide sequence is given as TGTGCCAGCAGCTCGGACAGGGGGTGGGGAAACACTGAAGCTTTCTTT. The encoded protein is CASSSDRGWGNTEAFF.